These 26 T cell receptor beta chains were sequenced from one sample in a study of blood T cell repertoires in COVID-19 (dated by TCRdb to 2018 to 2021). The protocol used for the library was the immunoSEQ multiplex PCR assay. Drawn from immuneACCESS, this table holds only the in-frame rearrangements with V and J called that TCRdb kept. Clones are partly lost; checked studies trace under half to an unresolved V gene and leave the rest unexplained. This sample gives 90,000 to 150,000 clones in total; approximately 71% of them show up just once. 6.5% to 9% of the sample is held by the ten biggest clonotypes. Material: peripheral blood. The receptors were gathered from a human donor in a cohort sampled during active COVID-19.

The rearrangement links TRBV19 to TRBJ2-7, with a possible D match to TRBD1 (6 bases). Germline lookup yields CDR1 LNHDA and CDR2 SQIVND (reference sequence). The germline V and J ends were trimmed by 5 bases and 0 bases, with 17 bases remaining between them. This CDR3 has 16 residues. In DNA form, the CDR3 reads TGTGCCAGTAGTCAACCAGGGGTTTTGAGCTCCTACGAGCAGTACTTC. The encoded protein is CASSQPGVLSSYEQYF.

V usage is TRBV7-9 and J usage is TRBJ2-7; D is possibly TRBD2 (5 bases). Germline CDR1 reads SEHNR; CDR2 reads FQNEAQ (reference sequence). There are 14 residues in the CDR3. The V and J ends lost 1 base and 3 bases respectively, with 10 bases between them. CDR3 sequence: CASSLDTDYYEQYF. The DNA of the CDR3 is TGTGCCAGCAGCTTAGACACAGACTACTACGAGCAGTACTTC.

The CDR3 DNA sequence: TGTGCCAGCAGGTCTCCGACTAGCGGTACCTACGAGCAGTACTTC. Translating it yields CASRSPTSGTYEQYF. V usage is TRBV5-4 and J usage is TRBJ2-7, with TRBD2 identical over 9 bases. Germline V gene sequence: CDR1 SGHNT, CDR2 YYREEE (reference sequence). The CDR3 length is 15 residues. V was pared by 5 bases and J by 2 bases, with 8 bases of the junction left unmatched.

CDR3 sequence reads: CASSLAGRPGTPGANVLTF. The CDR3 region has the DNA TGCGCCAGCAGCTTGGCGGGACGACCAGGGACACCTGGGGCCAACGTCCTGACTTTC. This chain joins TRBV5-1 and TRBJ2-6, with D possibly TRBD1 on 6 matching bases. V lost 0 bases and J lost 2, with 18 bases in between. The CDR3 covers 19 residues. Germline CDR1 is SGHRS and CDR2 is YFSETQ.

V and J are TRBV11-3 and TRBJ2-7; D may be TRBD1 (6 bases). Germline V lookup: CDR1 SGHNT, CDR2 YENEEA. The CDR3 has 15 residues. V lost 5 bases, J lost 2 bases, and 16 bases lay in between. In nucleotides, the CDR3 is TGTGCCAGCAGCCCACGAGGGGGACAAGCCTACGAGCAGTACTTC. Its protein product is CASSPRGGQAYEQYF.

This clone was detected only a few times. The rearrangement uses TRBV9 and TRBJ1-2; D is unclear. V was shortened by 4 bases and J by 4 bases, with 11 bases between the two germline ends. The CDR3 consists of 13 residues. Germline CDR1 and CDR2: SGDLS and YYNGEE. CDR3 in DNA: TGTGCCAGCAGCTTAGAACAGACCTATGGCTACACCTTC. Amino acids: CASSLEQTYGYTF. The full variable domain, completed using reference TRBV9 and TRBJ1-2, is DSGVTQTPKHLITATGQRVTLRCSPRSGDLSVYWYQQSLDQGLQFLIQYYNGEERAKGNILERFSAQQFPDLHSELNLSSLELGDSALYFCASSLEQTYGYTFGSGTRLTVV.

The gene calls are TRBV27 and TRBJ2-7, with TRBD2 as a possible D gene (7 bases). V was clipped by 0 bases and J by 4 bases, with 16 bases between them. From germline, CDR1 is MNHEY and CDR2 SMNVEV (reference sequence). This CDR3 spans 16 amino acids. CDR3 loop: CASSLSGGGTPYEQYF. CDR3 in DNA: TGTGCCAGCAGTTTATCGGGGGGAGGGACACCGTACGAGCAGTACTTC.

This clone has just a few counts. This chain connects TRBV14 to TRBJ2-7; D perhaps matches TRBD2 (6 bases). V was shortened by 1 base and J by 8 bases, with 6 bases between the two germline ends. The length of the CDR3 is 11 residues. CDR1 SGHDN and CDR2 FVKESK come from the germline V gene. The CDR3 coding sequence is TGTGCCAGCAGCCAAGGCGGGAAGCAGTACTTC. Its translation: CASSQGGKQYF. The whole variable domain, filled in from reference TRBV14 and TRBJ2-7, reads EAGVTQFPSHSVIEKGQTVTLRCDPISGHDNLYWYRRVMGKEIKFLLHFVKESKQDESGMPNNRFLAERTGGTYSTLKVQPAELEDSGVYFCASSQGGKQYFGPGTRLTVT.

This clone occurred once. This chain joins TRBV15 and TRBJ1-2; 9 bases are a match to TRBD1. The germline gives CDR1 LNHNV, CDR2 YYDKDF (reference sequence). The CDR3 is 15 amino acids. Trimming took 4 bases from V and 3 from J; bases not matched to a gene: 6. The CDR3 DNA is TGTGCCACCAGCACAGGACAGGGGAAGGACTATGGCTACACCTTC. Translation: CATSTGQGKDYGYTF.

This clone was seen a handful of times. The CDR3 DNA reads TGTGCCAGCAGTTACCCCGGGACTAGCGGGAGGACCGAGCAGTACTTC. Amino acids: CASSYPGTSGRTEQYF. The chain has TRBV6-5 and TRBJ2-7; TRBD2 matches 15 bases. Germline lookup yields CDR1 MNHEY and CDR2 SVGAGI. The CDR3 is made up of 16 amino acids. Trimming removed 2 bases from V and 6 bases from J; junction bases left unmatched: 5.

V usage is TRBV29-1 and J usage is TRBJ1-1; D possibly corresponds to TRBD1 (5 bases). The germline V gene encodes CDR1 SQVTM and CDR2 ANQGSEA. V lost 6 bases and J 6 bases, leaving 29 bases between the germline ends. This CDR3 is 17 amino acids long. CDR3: CSVVRNRGLAVGAEAFF. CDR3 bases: TGCAGCGTGGTCCGAAATCGGGGACTCGCGGTTGGGGCTGAAGCTTTCTTT. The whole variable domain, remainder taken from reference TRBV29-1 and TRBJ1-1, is SAVISQKPSRDICQRGTSLTIQCQVDSQVTMMFWYRQQPGQSLTLIATANQGSEATYESGFVIDKFPISRPNLTFSTLTVSNMSPEDSSIYLCSVVRNRGLAVGAEAFFGQGTRLTVV.

CDR3 sequence: CASSWPGSSSYNSPLHF. As DNA, the CDR3 is TGTGCCAGCAGTTGGCCGGGGTCTAGCTCCTATAATTCACCCCTCCACTTT. The gene calls are TRBV28 and TRBJ1-6, with unresolved D. Germline CDR1 is MDHEN and CDR2 is SYDVKM. Deletions cut 4 bases from V and 0 bases from J, with 13 bases between. The CDR3 spans 17 residues.

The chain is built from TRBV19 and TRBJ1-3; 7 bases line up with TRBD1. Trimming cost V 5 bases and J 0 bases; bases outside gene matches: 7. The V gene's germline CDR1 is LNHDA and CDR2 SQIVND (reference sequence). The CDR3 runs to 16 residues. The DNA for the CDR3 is TGTGCCAGTAGTGCGATGGGACAGCTCTCTGGAAACACCATATATTTT. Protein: CASSAMGQLSGNTIYF. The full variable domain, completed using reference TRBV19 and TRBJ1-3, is DGGITQSPKYLFRKEGQNVTLSCEQNLNHDAMYWYRQDPGQGLRLIYYSQIVNDFQKGDIAEGYSVSREKKESFPLTVTSAQKNPTAFYLCASSAMGQLSGNTIYFGEGSWLTVV.

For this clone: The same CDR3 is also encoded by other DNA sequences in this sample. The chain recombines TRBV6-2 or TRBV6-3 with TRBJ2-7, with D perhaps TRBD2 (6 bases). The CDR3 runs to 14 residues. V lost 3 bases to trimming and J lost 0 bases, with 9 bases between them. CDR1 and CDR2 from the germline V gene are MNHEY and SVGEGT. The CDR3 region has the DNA TGTGCCAGCAGTTATGCGGGGAGCTCCTACGAGCAGTACTTC. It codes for CASSYAGSSYEQYF.

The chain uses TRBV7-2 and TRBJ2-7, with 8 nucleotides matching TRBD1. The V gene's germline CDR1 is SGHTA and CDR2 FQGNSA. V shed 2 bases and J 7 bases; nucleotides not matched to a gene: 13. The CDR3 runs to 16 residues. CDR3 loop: CASSLTPTGAFGEQYF. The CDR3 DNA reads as TGTGCCAGCAGCTTAACCCCGACAGGGGCATTTGGGGAGCAGTACTTC.

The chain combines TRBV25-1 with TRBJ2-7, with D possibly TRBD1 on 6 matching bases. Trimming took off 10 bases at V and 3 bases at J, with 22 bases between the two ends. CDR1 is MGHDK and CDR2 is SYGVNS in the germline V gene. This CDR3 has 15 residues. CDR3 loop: CATSVSEQGNYEQYF. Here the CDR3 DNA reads TGTGCCACCTCAGTCTCTGAACAGGGCAACTACGAGCAGTACTTC.

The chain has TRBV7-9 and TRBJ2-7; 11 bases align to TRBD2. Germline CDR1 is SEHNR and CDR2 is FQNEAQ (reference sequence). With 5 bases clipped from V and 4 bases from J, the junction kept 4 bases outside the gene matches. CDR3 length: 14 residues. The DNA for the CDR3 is TGTGCCAGCAGCCCTAGCGGGGGGTTGTACGAGCAGTACTTC. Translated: CASSPSGGLYEQYF. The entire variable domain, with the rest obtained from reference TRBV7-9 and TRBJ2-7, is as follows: DTGVSQNPRHKITKRGQNVTFRCDPISEHNRLYWYRQTLGQGPEFLTYFQNEAQLEKSRLLSDRFSAERPKGSFSTLEIQRTEQGDSAMYLCASSPSGGLYEQYFGPGTRLTVT.

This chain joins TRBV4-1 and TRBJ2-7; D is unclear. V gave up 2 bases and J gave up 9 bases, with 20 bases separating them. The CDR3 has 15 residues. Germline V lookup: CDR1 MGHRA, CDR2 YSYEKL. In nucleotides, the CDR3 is TGCGCCAGCAGCCAATGGATTGATAGCCTCGAAGCGCAGTACTTC. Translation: CASSQWIDSLEAQYF.

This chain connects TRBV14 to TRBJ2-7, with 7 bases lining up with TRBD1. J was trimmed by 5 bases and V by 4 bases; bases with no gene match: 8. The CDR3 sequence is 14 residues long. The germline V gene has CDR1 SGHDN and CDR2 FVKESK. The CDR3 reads CASSPDRVLHEQYF. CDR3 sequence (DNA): TGTGCCAGCAGCCCCGACAGGGTGCTCCACGAGCAGTACTTC.

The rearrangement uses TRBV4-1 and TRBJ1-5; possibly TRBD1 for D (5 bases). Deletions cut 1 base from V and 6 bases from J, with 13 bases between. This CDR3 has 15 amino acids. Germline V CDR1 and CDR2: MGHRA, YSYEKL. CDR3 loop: CASSQAGWGGQPQHF. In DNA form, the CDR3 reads TGCGCCAGCAGCCAAGCCGGTTGGGGGGGTCAGCCCCAGCATTTT.

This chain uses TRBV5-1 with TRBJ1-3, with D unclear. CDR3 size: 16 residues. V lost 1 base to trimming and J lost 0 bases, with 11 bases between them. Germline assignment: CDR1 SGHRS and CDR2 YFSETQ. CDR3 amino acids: CASSLTEQHSGNTIYF. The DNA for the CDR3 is TGCGCCAGCAGCTTGACAGAACAACACTCTGGAAACACCATATATTTT.

CDR3 loop: CASSFSGGEYEQYF. CDR3 in DNA: TGTGCCAGCAGTTTTAGCGGGGGTGAATACGAGCAGTACTTC. The chain couples TRBV27 to TRBJ2-7, with TRBD2 matching 9 bases. The CDR3 has 14 residues. Trimming at V came to 3 bases and at J to 4 bases, leaving 4 bases not matched to a gene. CDR1 and CDR2 (germline): MNHEY, SMNVEV (reference sequence).

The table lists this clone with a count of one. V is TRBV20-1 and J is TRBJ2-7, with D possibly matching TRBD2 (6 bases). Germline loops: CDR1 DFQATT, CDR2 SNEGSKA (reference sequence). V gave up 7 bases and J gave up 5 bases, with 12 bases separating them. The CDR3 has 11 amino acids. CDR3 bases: TGCAGTGTCGGGACTTTTAACGAGCAGTACTTC. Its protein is CSVGTFNEQYF.

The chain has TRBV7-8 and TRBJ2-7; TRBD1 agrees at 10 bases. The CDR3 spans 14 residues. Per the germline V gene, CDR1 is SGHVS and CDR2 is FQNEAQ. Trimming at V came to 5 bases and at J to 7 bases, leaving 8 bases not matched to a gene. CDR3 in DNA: TGTGCCAGCAGCCAAGAAGGGACAGGGGTTGAGCAGTACTTC. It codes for CASSQEGTGVEQYF.

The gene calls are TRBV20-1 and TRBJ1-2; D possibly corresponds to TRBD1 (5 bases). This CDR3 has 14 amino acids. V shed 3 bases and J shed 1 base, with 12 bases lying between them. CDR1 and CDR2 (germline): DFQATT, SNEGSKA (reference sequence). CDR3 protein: CSASLDKFNYGYTF. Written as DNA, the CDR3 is TGCAGTGCTAGTTTGGACAAATTTAACTATGGCTACACCTTC.

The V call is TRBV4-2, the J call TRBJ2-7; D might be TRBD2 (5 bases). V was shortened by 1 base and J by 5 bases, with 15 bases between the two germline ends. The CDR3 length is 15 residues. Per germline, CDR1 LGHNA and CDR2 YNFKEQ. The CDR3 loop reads CASSQAPDSADEQYF. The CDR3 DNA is TGTGCCAGCAGCCAAGCACCCGACTCAGCGGACGAGCAGTACTTC.